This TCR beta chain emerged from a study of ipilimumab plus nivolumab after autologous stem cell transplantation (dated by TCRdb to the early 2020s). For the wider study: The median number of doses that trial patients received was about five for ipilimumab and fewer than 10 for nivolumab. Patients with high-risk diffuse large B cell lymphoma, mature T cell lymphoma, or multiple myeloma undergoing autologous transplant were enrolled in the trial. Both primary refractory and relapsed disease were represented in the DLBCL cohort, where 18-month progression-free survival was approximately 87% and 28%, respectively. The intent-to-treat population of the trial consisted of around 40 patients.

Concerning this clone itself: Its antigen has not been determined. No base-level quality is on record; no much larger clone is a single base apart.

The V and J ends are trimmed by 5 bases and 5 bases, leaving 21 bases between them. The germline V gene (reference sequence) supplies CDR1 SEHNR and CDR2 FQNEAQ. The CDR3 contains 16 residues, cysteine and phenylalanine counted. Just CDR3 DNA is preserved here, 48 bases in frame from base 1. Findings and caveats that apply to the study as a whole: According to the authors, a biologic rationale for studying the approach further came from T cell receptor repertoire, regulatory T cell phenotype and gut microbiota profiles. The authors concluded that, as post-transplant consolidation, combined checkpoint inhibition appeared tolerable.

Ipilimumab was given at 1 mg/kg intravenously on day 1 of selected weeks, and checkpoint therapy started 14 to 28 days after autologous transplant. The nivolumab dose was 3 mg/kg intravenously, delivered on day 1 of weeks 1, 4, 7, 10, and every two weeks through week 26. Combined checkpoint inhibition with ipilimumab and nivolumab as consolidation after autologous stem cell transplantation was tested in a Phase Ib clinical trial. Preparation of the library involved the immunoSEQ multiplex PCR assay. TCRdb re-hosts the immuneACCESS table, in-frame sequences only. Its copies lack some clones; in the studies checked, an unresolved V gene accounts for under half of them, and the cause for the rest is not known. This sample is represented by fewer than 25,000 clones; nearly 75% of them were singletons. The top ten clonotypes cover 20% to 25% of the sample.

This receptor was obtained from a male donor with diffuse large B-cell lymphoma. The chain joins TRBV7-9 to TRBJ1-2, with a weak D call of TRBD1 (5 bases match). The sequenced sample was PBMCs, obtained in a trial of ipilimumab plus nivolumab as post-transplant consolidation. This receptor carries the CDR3 CASSPPEGRESYGYTF. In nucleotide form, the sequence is TGTGCCAGCAGCCCACCGGAGGGCAGGGAAAGTTATGGCTACACCTTC.